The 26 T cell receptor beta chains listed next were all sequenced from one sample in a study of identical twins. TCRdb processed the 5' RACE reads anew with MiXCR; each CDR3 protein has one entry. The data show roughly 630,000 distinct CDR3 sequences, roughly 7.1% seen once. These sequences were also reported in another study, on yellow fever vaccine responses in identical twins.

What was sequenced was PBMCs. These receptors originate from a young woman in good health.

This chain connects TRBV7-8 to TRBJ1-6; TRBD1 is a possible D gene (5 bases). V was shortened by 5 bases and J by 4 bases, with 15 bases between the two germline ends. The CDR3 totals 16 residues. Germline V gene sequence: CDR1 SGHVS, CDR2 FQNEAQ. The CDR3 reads CASSHPRAEYNSPLHF. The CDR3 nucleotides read TGTGCCAGCAGCCACCCCAGGGCCGAGTATAATTCACCCCTCCACTTT.

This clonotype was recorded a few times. CDR3 loop: CASSQGLGGTYNEQFF. CDR3 nucleotides: TGCGCCAGCAGCCAGGGCCTGGGGGGGACCTACAATGAGCAGTTCTTC. This chain links TRBV4-1 with TRBJ2-1; 7 positions match TRBD2. From germline, CDR1 is MGHRA and CDR2 YSYEKL. The CDR3 runs 16 residues. V gave up 3 bases and J gave up 2 bases; unmatched junction bases: 7.

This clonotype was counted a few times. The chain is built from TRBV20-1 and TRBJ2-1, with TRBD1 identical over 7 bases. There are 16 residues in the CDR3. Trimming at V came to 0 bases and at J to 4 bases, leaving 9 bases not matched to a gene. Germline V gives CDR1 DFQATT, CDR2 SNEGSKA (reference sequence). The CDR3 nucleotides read TGCAGTGCTAGAGATGGGACAGCAAACAAATACAATGAGCAGTTCTTC. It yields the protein CSARDGTANKYNEQFF.

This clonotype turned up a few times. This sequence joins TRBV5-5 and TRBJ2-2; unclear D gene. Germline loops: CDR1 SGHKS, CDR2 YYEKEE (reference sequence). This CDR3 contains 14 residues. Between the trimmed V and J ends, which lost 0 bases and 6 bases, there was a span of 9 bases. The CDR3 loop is CASSLEKFPGELFF. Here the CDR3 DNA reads TGTGCCAGCAGCTTGGAAAAGTTCCCCGGGGAGCTGTTTTTT. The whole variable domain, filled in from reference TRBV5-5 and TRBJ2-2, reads DAGVTQSPTHLIKTRGQQVTLRCSPISGHKSVSWYQQVLGQGPQFIFQYYEKEERGRGNFPDRFSARQFPNYSSELNVNALLLGDSALYLCASSLEKFPGELFFGEGSRLTVL.

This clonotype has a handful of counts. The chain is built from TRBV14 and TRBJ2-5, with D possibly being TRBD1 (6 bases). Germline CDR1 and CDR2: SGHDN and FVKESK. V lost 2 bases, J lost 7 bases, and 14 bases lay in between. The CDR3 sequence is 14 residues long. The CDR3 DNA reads TGTGCCAGCAGCCAAACGACAGGTGTGGGGACCCAGTACTTC. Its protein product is CASSQTTGVGTQYF. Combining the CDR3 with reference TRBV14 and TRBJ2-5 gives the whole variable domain EAGVTQFPSHSVIEKGQTVTLRCDPISGHDNLYWYRRVMGKEIKFLLHFVKESKQDESGMPNNRFLAERTGGTYSTLKVQPAELEDSGVYFCASSQTTGVGTQYFGPGTRLLVL.

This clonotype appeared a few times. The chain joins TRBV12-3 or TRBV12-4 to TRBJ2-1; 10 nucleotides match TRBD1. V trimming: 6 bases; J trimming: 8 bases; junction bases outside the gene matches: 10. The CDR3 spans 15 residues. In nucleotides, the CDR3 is TGTGCCAGCAGGCGGTCCGGGACAGGGGAACATGAGCAGTTCTTC. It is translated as CASRRSGTGEHEQFF.

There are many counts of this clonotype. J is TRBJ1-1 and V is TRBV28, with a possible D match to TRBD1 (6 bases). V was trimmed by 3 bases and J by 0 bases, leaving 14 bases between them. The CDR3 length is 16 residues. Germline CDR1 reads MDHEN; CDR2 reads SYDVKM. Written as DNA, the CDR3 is TGTGCCAGCAGTTTCCACAGGGAGAAGGTGAACACTGAAGCTTTCTTT. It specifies CASSFHREKVNTEAFF.

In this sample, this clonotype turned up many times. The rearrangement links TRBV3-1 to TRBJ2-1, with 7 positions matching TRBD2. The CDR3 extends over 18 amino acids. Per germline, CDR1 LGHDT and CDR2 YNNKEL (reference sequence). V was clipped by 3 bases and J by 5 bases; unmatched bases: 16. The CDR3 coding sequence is TGTGCCAGCAGCCAGGGGGTTCAAGGACTAGAGACTAACAATGAGCAGTTCTTC. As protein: CASSQGVQGLETNNEQFF.

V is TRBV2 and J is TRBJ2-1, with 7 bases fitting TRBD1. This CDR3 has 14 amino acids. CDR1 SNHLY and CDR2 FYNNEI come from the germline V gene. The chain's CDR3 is CAVQERGQVGEQFF. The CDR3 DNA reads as TGTGCGGTCCAGGAAAGGGGGCAGGTGGGTGAGCAGTTCTTC.

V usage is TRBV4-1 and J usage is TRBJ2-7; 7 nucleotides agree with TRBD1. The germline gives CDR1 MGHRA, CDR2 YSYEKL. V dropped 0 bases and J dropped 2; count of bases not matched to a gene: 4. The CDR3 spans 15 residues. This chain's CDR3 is CASSQEQGRTYEQYV. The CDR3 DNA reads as TGCGCCAGCAGCCAAGAACAGGGGCGAACCTACGAGCAGTACGTC.

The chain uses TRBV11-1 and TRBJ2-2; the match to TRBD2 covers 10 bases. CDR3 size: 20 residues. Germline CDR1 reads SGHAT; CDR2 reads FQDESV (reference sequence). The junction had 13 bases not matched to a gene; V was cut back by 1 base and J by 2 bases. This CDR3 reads CASSLDAGVLAGENTGELFF. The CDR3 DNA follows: TGTGCCAGCAGCTTAGACGCAGGGGTCCTAGCGGGAGAAAACACCGGGGAGCTGTTTTTT.

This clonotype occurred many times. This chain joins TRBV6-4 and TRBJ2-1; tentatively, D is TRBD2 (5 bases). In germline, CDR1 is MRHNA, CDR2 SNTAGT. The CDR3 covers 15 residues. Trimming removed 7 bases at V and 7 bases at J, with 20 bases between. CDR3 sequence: CASTPNPGGLNEQFF. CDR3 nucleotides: TGTGCCAGCACCCCTAACCCAGGCGGGTTAAATGAGCAGTTCTTC.

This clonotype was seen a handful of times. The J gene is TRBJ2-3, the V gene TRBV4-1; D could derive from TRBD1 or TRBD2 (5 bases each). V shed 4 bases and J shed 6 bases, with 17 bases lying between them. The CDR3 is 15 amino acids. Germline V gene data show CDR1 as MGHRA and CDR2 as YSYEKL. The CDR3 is CASSPGTPFADTQYF. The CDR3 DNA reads TGCGCCAGCAGCCCCGGGACCCCCTTCGCCGATACGCAGTATTTT.

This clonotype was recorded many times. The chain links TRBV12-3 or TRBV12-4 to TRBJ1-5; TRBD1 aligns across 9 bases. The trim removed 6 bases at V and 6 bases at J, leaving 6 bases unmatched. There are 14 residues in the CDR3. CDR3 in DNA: TGTGCCAGCAGGATAACAGGGGGCGGTCAGCCCCAGCATTTT. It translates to CASRITGGGQPQHF.

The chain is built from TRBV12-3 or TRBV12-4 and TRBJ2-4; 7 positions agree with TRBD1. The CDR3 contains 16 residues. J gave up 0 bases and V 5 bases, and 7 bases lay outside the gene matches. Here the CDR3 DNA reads TGTGCCAGCAGTCCTGGACAGGCCCTAGCCAAAAACATTCAGTACTTC. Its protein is CASSPGQALAKNIQYF.

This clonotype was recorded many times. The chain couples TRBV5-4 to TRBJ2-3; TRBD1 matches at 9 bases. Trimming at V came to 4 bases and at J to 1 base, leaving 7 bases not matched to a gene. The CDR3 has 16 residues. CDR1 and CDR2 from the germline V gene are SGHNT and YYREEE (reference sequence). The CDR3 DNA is TGTGCCAGCAGCACGGGACAGGGATTCGGCACAGATACGCAGTATTTT. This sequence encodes CASSTGQGFGTDTQYF.

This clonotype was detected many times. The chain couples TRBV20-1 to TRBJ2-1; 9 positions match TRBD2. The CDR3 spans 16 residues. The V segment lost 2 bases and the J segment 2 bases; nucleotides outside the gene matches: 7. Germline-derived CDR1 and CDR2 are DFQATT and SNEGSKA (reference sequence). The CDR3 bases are TGCAGTGCTAGAAGGCGGCGGGAGGGCCCCTACAATGAGCAGTTCTTC. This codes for CSARRRREGPYNEQFF.

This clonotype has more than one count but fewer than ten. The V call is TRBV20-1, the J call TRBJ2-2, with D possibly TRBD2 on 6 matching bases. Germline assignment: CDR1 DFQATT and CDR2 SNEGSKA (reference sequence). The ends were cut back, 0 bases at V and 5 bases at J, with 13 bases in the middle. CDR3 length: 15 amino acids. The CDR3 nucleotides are TGCAGTGCTAGAGATGCCCGGGGAGGAACCGGGGAGCTGTTTTTT. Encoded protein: CSARDARGGTGELFF.

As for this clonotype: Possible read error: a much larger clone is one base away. The CDR3 DNA is TGCTGTGCTAGACCAAGCAGACGGGAAAGCACAGATACGCAGTATTTT. Translation: CCARPSRRESTDTQYF. This chain uses TRBV20-1 with TRBJ2-3, with D maybe TRBD2 (5 bases). Germline V gene lookup returns CDR1 DFQATT and CDR2 SNEGSKA (reference sequence). The CDR3 extends over 16 amino acids.

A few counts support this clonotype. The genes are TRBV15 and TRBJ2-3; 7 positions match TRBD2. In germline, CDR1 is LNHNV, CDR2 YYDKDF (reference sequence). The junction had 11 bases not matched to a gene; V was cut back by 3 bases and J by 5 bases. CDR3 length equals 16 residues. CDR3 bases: TGTGCCACCAGCAGTGCCGCCGGGACTACCCTAGATACGCAGTATTTT. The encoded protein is CATSSAAGTTLDTQYF.

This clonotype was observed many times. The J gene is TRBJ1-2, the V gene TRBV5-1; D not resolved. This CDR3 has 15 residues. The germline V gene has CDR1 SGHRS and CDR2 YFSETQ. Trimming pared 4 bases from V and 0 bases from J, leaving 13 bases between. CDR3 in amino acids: CASSREGRANYGYTF. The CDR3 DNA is TGCGCCAGCAGCCGAGAGGGTAGGGCTAACTATGGCTACACCTTC.

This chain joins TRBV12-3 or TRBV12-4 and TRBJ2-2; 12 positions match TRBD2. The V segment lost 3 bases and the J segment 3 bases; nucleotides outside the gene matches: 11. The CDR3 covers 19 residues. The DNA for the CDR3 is TGTGCCAGCAGTTTTTTCCGAAGACTAGCGGGAGTAGACACCGGGGAGCTGTTTTTT. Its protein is CASSFFRRLAGVDTGELFF.

The DNA for the CDR3 is TGCAGTGCTAGAGATAGACAGGTCGTCGCAGATACGCAGTATTTT. Translation gives CSARDRQVVADTQYF. This sequence joins TRBV20-1 and TRBJ2-3, with D perhaps matching TRBD1 (6 bases). Trimming removed 0 bases from V and 4 bases from J, with 14 bases in between. CDR1 DFQATT and CDR2 SNEGSKA come from the germline V gene (reference sequence). The CDR3 loop spans 15 amino acids.

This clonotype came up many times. The CDR3, as DNA: TGTGCCAGCAGTTTCCACTACGAGCAGTACTTC. Its translation is CASSFHYEQYF. The rearrangement uses TRBV12-3 or TRBV12-4 and TRBJ2-7; no clear D. This CDR3 spans 11 amino acids. The V end lost 3 bases, the J end lost 3 bases, and 3 bases lay between the germline ends.

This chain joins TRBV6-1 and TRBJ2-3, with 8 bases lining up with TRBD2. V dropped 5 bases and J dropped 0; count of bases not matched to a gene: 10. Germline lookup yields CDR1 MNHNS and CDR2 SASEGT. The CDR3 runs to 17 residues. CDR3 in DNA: TGTGCCAGCAGTCATCCCCGGGAGGGGGAAAGCACAGATACGCAGTATTTT. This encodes CASSHPREGESTDTQYF.

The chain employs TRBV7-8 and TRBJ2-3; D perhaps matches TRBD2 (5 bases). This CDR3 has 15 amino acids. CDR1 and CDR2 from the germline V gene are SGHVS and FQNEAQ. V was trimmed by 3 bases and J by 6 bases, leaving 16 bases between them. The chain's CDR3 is CASSFSGPRADTQYF. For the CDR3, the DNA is TGTGCCAGCAGCTTTTCCGGACCGCGGGCCGATACGCAGTATTTT. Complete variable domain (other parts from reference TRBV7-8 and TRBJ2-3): GAGVSQSPRYKVAKRGQDVALRCDPISGHVSLFWYQQALGQGPEFLTYFQNEAQLDKSGLPSDRFFAERPEGSVSTLKIQRTQQEDSAVYLCASSFSGPRADTQYFGPGTRLTVL.